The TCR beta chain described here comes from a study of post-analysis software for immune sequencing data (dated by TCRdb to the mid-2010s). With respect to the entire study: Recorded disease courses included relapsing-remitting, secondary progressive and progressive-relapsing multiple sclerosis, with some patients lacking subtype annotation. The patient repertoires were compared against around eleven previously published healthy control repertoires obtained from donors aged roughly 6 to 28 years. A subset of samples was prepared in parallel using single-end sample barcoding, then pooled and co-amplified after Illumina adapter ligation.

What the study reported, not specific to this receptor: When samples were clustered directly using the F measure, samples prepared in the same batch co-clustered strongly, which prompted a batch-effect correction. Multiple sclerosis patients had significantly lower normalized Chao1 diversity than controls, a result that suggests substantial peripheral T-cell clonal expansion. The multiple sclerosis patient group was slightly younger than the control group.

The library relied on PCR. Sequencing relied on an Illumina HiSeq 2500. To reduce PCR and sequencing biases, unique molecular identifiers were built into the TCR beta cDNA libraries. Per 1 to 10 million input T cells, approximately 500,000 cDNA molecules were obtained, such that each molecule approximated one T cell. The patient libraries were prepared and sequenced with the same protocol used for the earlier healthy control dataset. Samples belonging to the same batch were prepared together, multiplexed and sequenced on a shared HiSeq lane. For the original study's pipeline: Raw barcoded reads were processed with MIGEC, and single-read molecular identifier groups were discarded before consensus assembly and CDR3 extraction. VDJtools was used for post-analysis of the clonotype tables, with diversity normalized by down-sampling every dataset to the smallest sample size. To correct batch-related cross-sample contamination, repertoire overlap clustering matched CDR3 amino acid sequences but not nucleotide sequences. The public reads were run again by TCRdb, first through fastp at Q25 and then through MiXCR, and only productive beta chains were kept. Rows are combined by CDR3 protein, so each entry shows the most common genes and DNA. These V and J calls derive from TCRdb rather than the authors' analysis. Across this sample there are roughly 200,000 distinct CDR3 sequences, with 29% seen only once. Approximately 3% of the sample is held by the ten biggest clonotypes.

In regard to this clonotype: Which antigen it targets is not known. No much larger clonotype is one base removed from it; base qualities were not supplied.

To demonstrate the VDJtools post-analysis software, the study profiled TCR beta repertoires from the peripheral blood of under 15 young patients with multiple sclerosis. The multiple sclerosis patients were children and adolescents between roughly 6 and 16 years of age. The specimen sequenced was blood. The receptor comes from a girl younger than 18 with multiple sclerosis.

The DNA sequence is given as TGCGCCAGCAGCTTGAGGCTAGCACCACAAGAGACCCAGTACTTC. Translated, this is CASSLRLAPQETQYF. The chain joins TRBV5-1 to TRBJ2-5; D gene: possibly TRBD2, on 5 matching bases. Inclusive of the bounding cysteine and phenylalanine, the CDR3 is 15 residues long. The DNA shown is the 45-base CDR3, in frame from base 1. The V and J ends are trimmed by 1 base and 2 bases, leaving 12 bases between them. The germline V gene encodes CDR1 SGHRS and CDR2 YFSETQ.